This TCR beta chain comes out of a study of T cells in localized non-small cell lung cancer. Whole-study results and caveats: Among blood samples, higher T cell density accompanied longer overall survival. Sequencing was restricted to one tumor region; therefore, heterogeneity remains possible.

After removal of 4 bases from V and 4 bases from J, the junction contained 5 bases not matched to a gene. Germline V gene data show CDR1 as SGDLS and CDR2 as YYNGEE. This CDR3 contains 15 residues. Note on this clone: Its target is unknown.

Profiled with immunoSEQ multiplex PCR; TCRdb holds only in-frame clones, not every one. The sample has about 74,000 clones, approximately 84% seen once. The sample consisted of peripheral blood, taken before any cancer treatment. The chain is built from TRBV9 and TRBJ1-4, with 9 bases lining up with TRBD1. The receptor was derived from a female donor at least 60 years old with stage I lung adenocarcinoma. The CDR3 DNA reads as TGTGCCAGCAGCCCACCGGGACAGGGTAATGAAAAACTGTTTTTT. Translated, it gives CASSPPGQGNEKLFF.